This entry lists 10 T cell receptor beta chains sequenced from one sample in a study of T cell repertoires in cytomegalovirus infection (dated by TCRdb to 2018 to 2020). Their recognized antigens are unknown. The treatment or condition tag for this specimen amounts to: in vitro stimulation with specific CMV peptide epitopes to enrich CMV-specific T cells. For sequencing, an Illumina HiSeq 1500 was employed. TCRdb reanalyzed the raw reads on its own, using fastp at Q25 for trimming and MiXCR for clone calling, and kept in-frame beta chains. Rows merge per CDR3 protein into single entries with the most common DNA and genes. For this sample the table gives approximately 260,000 distinct CDR3 sequences, of which about 20% were detected only once. The ten most abundant clones make up approximately 19% of the sample. Material: cultured PBMCs, obtained from culture after CMV antigen stimulation. Receptor source: a human donor in good health (CMV status not recorded). Some clones in this sample may be carry-over from other donors' samples.

This clonotype was counted at least ten times. The CDR3: CASSFGANTEAFF. In nucleotides, the CDR3 is TGTGCCAGCAGCTTTGGGGCGAACACTGAAGCTTTCTTT. The rearrangement uses TRBV7-2 and TRBJ1-1; TRBD1 might be the D (5 bases). This CDR3 has 13 residues. V gave up 3 bases and J gave up 1 base, with 6 bases separating them. Germline V gene lookup returns CDR1 SGHTA and CDR2 FQGNSA.

J is TRBJ1-5 and V is TRBV25-1; tentative D call: TRBD1 (5 bases). CDR1 and CDR2 from the germline V gene are MGHDK and SYGVNS. Trimming left V 4 bases short and J 2 bases short, with 9 bases between. The CDR3 is 14 amino acids. The CDR3 reads CASSGGLGNQPQHF. The DNA for the CDR3 is TGTGCCAGCAGTGGGGGCCTGGGCAATCAGCCCCAGCATTTT.

This clonotype has more than one count but fewer than ten. The rearrangement links TRBV28 to TRBJ2-5, with D possibly being TRBD1 (6 bases). CDR3 length equals 15 residues. The germline V and J ends were trimmed by 3 bases and 3 bases, with 14 bases remaining between them. Germline loops: CDR1 MDHEN, CDR2 SYDVKM. CDR3 nucleotide sequence: TGTGCCAGCAGTTTCCCGGGCAGGGGCAAAGAGACCCAGTACTTC. This sequence encodes CASSFPGRGKETQYF.

This clonotype was seen more than once but under ten times. This chain connects TRBV29-1 to TRBJ2-3, with D perhaps matching TRBD1 (5 bases). Deletions cut 4 bases from V and 5 bases from J, with 19 bases between. In germline, CDR1 is SQVTM, CDR2 ANQGSEA. CDR3 length: 15 amino acids. This CDR3 reads CSVVSRGFNRDTQYF. The CDR3 nucleotides are TGCAGCGTTGTTAGTAGGGGATTTAATCGAGATACGCAGTATTTT.

The chain uses TRBV18 and TRBJ1-5; tentative D call: TRBD1 (5 bases). Trimming shortened V by 2 bases and J by 6 bases, and 11 bases separated the two germline ends. Germline V gene lookup returns CDR1 KGHSH and CDR2 LQKENI. This CDR3 has 14 amino acids. The CDR3 nucleotides are TGTGCCAGCTCACCAGGGGCGCAGGGTCAGCCCCAGCATTTT. It codes for CASSPGAQGQPQHF.

The chain recombines TRBV6-2 or TRBV6-3 with TRBJ2-1; possibly TRBD1 or TRBD2 for D (5 bases each). V gave up 0 bases and J gave up 5 bases, with 20 bases separating them. CDR3 length: 18 residues. The germline V gene has CDR1 MNHEY and CDR2 SVGEGT. The CDR3 spells CASSYSAKSWGSHNEQFF. The CDR3 DNA is TGTGCCAGCAGTTACTCCGCGAAAAGCTGGGGGTCCCACAATGAGCAGTTCTTC.

There are many counts of this clonotype. The chain employs TRBV9 and TRBJ2-3; D might be TRBD1 (5 bases). The CDR3 contains 16 residues. Germline assignment: CDR1 SGDLS and CDR2 YYNGEE. The V and J ends lost 1 base and 0 bases respectively, with 12 bases between them. Here the CDR3 DNA reads TGTGCCAGCAGCGTACGTTGGGGCTTTAGCACAGATACGCAGTATTTT. Translated: CASSVRWGFSTDTQYF.

This clonotype showed up just a few times. The chain couples TRBV19 to TRBJ1-1; D possibly corresponds to TRBD1 (5 bases). Trimming removed 5 bases at V and 5 bases at J, with 18 bases between. Germline V gene data show CDR1 as LNHDA and CDR2 as SQIVND (reference sequence). The CDR3 is 15 amino acids. For the CDR3, the DNA is TGTGCCAGTAGTGTATACAGGCTGGAGGCGACTGAAGCTTTCTTT. Translating it yields CASSVYRLEATEAFF.

The V and J genes are TRBV9 and TRBJ1-2, with D maybe TRBD1 (5 bases). The CDR3 is made up of 13 amino acids. Germline loops: CDR1 SGDLS, CDR2 YYNGEE. V shed 5 bases and J shed 6 bases, with 14 bases lying between them. The CDR3 is CASRSAAGNGYTF. CDR3 coding DNA: TGTGCCAGCAGATCAGCGGCAGGGAATGGCTACACCTTC.

A few counts support this clonotype. The chain combines TRBV12-3 or TRBV12-4 with TRBJ2-2; 10 nucleotides line up with TRBD1. With 5 bases clipped from V and 4 bases from J, the junction kept 10 bases outside the gene matches. This CDR3 is built from 17 residues. The DNA for the CDR3 is TGTGCCAGCAGTGCGATGGGACAGGGGATAGCCACCGGGGAGCTGTTTTTT. It is translated as CASSAMGQGIATGELFF.